The TCR beta chain described here comes from a study of T cells after yellow fever vaccination. Overall study findings and caveats: Post-booster reappearance was seen for most primary-vaccination clones (just under 97% CD4, 88% CD8).

This clonotype was seen a handful of times. Its antigen is still unknown. Germline V gene lookup returns CDR1 MNHNY and CDR2 SVGAGI (reference sequence). The CDR3 runs 12 residues. The germline V and J ends were trimmed by 6 bases and 5 bases, with 10 bases remaining between them. Template switching with 5'RACE generated the TCR cDNA and added a universal primer site and UMIs. TCRdb fed the 5' RACE reads into MiXCR, producing one record per CDR3 protein. The sample holds under 600,000 distinct CDR3 sequences, just over 20% seen once. The specimen was PBMCs, collected roughly 20 days after the first yellow fever vaccination. The V gene is TRBV6-6, the J gene TRBJ1-1; D is uncertain. The receptor comes from a man aged 18 to 35 who received the YFV17D yellow fever vaccine. The CDR3 spells CASRLRVTEAFF. The CDR3 DNA reads TGTGCCAGCAGATTAAGGGTTACTGAAGCTTTCTTT.